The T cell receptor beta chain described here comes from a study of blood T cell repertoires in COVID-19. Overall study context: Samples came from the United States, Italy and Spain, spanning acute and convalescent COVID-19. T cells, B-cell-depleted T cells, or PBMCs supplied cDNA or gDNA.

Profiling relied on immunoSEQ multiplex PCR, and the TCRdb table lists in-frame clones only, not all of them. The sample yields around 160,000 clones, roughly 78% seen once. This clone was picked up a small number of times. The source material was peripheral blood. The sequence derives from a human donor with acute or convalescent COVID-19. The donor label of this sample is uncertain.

This CDR3 reads CASSRSGGPGAQYF. The DNA of the CDR3 is TGTGCCAGCAGCCGTTCGGGGGGCCCGGGGGCCCAGTACTTC. This chain uses TRBV3-1 (or the pseudogene TRBV3-2) with TRBJ2-5; tentative D call: TRBD2 (7 bases). Between the trimmed V and J ends, which lost 4 bases and 9 bases, there was a span of 18 bases. CDR1 LGHDT and CDR2 YNNKEL come from the germline V gene (reference sequence). The CDR3 runs 14 residues.